This T cell receptor (beta chain) was found in a study of CD8+CD57+ T cells in acquired aplastic anemia. This CDR3 comprises 15 residues. Germline trimming cut 3 bases from V and 1 base from J; bases unmatched to any gene: 5. The V gene's germline CDR1 is DFQATT and CDR2 SNEGSKA (reference sequence). TCR beta VDJ and CDR3 profiling used genomic DNA as template. MiXCR, run by TCRdb on the reads, gives a single entry per CDR3 protein. The table has about 140,000 distinct CDR3 sequences, roughly two fifths seen once. At least ten counts were recorded for this clonotype. The sequence was collected from a human donor in good health, serving as a control. The chain joins TRBV20-1 to TRBJ2-5, with 10 bases identical to TRBD2. Sequencing used sorted CD4+, CD8+, or CD8+CD57+ T cells (not recorded which) from PBMCs. Written as DNA, the CDR3 is TGCAGTGCTAGGGAGCCTAGCGGGAGCCAAGAGACCCAGTACTTC. Protein: CSAREPSGSQETQYF.